The clone carrying this T cell receptor beta chain has just one count. Its matching antigen is unknown. The repertoire was sequenced with immunoSEQ multiplex PCR; TCRdb's copy has only in-frame clones and lacks some. The sample lists tens of thousands of clones, about 96% occurring once. These data belong to a study of T cell clonotyping in hematopoietic cell transplantation. Findings of the study overall: Cells were unsorted, so CD4 and CD8 contributions were not separated. Higher Inverse Simpson Index values in graft donor and pretransplant recipient predicted broader posttransplant TCR diversity. Few recipient clonotypes overlapped donors; over 95% were de novo at given depth. After transplant, recipient diversity fell while pathologically expanded clonotypes grew through day 180.

Germline V gene sequence: CDR1 SGHNT, CDR2 YYREEE (reference sequence). V shed 0 bases and J shed 7 bases, with 14 bases lying between them. The length of the CDR3 is 15 residues. The clonotype comes from a man aged 30 to 45 in good health. Some clones in this sample may be carry-over from other donors' samples. The J gene is TRBJ2-1, the V gene TRBV5-4, with TRBD1 as a possible D gene (5 bases). The sequencing input was peripheral blood mononuclear cells. DNA for the CDR3: TGTGCCAGCAGCTTGGGAGTGACAGCTGGAAATGAGCAGTTCTTC. Translating it yields CASSLGVTAGNEQFF.